What follows is one T cell receptor (beta chain) and its context. Its antigen remains unknown. The V and J ends lost 0 bases and 10 bases respectively, with 16 bases between them. Germline CDR1 and CDR2: SGHNT and YYREEE (reference sequence). This CDR3 is 15 amino acids long. The data are from a study of identifying expanded T cells in peripheral blood. Findings and limits, study-wide: Over around two and four weeks, about 15 and 19 clones changed, versus approximately 1.2 between replicates.

TCRdb keeps only in-frame clones here, not all; method: immunoSEQ multiplex PCR. The sample consists of about 85,000 clones, around nine tenths of them appearing once. The receptor was isolated from a person aged 18 to 70 in good health. The specimen sequenced was blood. J is TRBJ1-4 and V is TRBV5-4, with no clear D. The CDR3 DNA reads as TGTGCCAGCAGCTTGGAACTGGGAACCCTGGTAAAACTGTTTTTT. Translating gives CASSLELGTLVKLFF.